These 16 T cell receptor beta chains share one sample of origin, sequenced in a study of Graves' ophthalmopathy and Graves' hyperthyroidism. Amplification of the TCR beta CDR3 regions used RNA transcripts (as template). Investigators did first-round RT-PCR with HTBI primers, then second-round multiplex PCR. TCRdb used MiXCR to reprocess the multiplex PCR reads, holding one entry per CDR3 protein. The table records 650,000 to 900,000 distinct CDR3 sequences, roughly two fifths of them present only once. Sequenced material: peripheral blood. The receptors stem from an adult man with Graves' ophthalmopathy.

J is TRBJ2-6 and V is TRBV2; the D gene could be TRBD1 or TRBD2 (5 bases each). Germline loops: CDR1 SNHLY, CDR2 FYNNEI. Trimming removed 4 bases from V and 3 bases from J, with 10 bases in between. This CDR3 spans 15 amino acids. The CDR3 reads CASSAGTYGANVLTF. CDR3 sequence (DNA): TGTGCCAGCAGTGCAGGGACCTATGGGGCCAACGTCCTGACTTTC.

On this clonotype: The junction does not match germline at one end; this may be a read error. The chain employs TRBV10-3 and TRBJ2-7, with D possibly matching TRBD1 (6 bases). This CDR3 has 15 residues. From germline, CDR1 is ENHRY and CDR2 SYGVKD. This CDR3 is CASSYNQGISYEQYF. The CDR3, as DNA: TGTGCCAGCAGTTATAACCAGGGGATCTCCTACGAGCAGTACTTC.

The CDR3 sequence: CASSLGSGARSGPQHF. The CDR3 nucleotides read TGTGCCAGCAGCTTAGGTTCCGGGGCCCGGAGTGGGCCCCAGCATTTT. The gene calls are TRBV7-9 and TRBJ1-5; D possibly corresponds to TRBD1 (5 bases). The V end was cut by 1 base, the J end by 9 bases, with 19 bases between. The CDR3 consists of 16 residues. Germline lookup yields CDR1 SEHNR and CDR2 FQNEAQ (reference sequence).

The CDR3 DNA is TGTGCCAGCAGCTTAGCGCCGGCGGGACGCCAAGAGACCCAGTACTTC. It translates to CASSLAPAGRQETQYF. The V and J genes are TRBV7-2 and TRBJ2-5; a weak D match, TRBD2 (6 bases). The germline gives CDR1 SGHTA, CDR2 FQGNSA. V gave up 0 bases and J gave up 1 base, with 12 bases separating them. The CDR3 has 16 residues.

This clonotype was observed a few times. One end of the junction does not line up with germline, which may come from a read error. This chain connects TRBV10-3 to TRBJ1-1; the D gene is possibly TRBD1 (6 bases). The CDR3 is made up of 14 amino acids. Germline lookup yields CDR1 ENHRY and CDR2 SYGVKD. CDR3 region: CASSAYRVNTEAFF. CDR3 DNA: TGTGCCAGCAGTGCGTACAGGGTTAATACTGAAGCTTTCTTT.

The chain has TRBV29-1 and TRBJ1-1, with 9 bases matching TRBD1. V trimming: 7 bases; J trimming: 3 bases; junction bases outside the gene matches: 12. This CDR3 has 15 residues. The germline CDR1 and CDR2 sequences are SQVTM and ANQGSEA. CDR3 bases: TGCAGCGGCCAGACAGGGGGTGGTAGGTACACTGAAGCTTTCTTT. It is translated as CSGQTGGGRYTEAFF.

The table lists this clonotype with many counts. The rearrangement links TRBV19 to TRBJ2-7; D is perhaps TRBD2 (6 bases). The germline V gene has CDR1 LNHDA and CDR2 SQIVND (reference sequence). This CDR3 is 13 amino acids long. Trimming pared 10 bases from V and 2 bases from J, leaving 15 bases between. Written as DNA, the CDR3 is TGTGCCACCTCCTTCGGGACTCCCTACGAGCAGTACTTC. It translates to CATSFGTPYEQYF.

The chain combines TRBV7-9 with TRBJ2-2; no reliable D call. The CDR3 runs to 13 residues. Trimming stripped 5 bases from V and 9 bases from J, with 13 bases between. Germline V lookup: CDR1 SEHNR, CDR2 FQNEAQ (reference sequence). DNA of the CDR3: TGTGCCAGCAGCGCCGCCGTCGAACGGGAGCTGTTTTTT. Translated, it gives CASSAAVERELFF.

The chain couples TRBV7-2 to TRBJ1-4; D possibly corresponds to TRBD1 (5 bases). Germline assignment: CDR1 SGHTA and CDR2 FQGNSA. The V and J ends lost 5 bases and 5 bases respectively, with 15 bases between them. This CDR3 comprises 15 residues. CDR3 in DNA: TGTGCCAGCAGCCTACCTCGGGACGGAAATGAAAAACTGTTTTTT. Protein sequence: CASSLPRDGNEKLFF. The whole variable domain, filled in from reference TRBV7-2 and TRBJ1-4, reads GAGVSQSPSNKVTEKGKDVELRCDPISGHTALYWYRQSLGQGLEFLIYFQGNSAPDKSGLPSDRFSAERTGGSVSTLTIQRTQQEDSAVYLCASSLPRDGNEKLFFGSGTQLSVL.

Here the CDR3 DNA reads TGTGCCACCAGTCACGGAAGGGATACGCAGTATTTT. It translates to CATSHGRDTQYF. The chain recombines TRBV24-1 with TRBJ2-3, with no clear D. The CDR3 runs to 12 residues. V was pared by 6 bases and J by 6 bases, with 9 bases between. Per the germline V gene, CDR1 is KGHDR and CDR2 is SFDVKD.

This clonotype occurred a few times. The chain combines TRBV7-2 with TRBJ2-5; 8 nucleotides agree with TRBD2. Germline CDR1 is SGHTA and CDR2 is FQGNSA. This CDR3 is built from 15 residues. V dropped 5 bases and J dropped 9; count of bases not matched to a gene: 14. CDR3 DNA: TGTGCCAGCAGCCCCAAGGGGCCCGCCGGGGGGGCCCAGTACTTC. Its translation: CASSPKGPAGGAQYF.

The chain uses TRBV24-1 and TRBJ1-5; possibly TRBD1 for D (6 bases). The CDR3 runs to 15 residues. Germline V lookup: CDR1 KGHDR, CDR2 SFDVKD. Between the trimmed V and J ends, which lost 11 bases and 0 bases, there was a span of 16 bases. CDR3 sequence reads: CASRPTDSSNQPQHF. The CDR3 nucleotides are TGTGCCAGCAGACCTACGGACAGTAGCAATCAGCCCCAGCATTTT.

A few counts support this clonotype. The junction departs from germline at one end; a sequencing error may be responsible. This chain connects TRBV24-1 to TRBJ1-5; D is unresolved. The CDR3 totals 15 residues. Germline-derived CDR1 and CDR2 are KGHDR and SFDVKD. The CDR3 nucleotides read TGTGCCAGCAGTTACTCGCGGCAGGATGATCAGCCCCAGCATTTT. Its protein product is CASSYSRQDDQPQHF.

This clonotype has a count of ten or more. The chain's CDR3 is CATSKTGPVMPQHF. CDR3 nucleotides: TGTGCCACCAGTAAGACAGGCCCCGTGATGCCCCAGCATTTT. The rearrangement joins TRBV15 to TRBJ1-5; possibly TRBD1 for D (6 bases). CDR1 and CDR2 from the germline V gene are LNHNV and YYDKDF (reference sequence). This CDR3 spans 14 amino acids. V lost 6 bases, J lost 9 bases, and 18 bases lay in between.

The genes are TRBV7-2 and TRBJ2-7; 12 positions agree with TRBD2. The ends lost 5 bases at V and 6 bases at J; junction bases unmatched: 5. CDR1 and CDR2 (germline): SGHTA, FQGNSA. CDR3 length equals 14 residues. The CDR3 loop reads CASSLATSGSEQYF. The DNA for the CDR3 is TGTGCCAGCAGCCTGGCGACTAGCGGGAGCGAGCAGTACTTC.

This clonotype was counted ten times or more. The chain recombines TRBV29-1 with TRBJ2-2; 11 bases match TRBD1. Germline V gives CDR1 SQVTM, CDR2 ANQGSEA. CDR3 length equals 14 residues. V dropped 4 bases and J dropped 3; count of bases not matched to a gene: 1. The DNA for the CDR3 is TGCAGCGTTGGGACAGGGGGCGACACCGGGGAGCTGTTTTTT. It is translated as CSVGTGGDTGELFF.